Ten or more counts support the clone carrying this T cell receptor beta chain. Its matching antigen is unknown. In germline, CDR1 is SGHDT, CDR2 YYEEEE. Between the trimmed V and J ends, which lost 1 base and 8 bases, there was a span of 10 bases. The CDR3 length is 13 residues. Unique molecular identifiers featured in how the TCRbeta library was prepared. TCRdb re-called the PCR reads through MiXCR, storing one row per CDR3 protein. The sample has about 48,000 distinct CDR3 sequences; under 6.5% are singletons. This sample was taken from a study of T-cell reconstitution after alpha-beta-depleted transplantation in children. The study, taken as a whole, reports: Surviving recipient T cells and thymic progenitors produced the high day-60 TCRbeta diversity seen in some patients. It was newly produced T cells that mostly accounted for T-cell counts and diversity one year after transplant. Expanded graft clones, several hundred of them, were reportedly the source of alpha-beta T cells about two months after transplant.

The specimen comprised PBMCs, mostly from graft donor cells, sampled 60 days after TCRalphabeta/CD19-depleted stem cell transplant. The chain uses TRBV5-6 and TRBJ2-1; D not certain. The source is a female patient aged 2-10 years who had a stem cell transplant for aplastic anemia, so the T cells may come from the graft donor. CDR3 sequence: CASSLSWFDEQFF. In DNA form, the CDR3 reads TGTGCCAGCAGCTTGTCCTGGTTCGATGAGCAGTTCTTC.